The clone carrying this T cell receptor (beta chain) was recorded a few times. What it binds is unknown. This entry belongs to a study of response to subunit inactivated influenza vaccine. General study points: Authors proposed each seasonal influenza vaccination draws in few new T cells.

TCRdb redid the calling of the RT-PCR reads with MiXCR, one entry per CDR3 protein. This table holds under 800,000 distinct CDR3 sequences, approximately 14% found once. V dropped 4 bases and J dropped 2; count of bases not matched to a gene: 8. The CDR3 spans 16 residues. Germline-derived CDR1 and CDR2 are LGHNA and YSLEER. This TCR was sampled from a man aged 50 to 59 who received an inactivated influenza vaccine. This chain links TRBV4-3 with TRBJ1-3, with 7 bases aligning to TRBD1. The specimen comprised PBMCs from blood, sampled 14 to 15 days before vaccination. The CDR3 bases are TGCGCCAGCAGCCCAGGCGTCCAGGGGGCTGGAAACACCATATATTTT. This gives the protein CASSPGVQGAGNTIYF.